The rows below give T cell receptor beta chains drawn from one sample of a study of shared clonotypes between healthy human individuals. This table comes from immunoSEQ multiplex PCR, and its TCRdb copy is limited to in-frame clones, with some not included. The top ten clones hold roughly 16% of a sample with some 320,000 clones, about nine tenths of them seen once. The sequenced material came from memory CD8+ T cells sorted from blood. Receptor source: a man aged 18 to 35 in good health. Both conserved end residues are part of each CDR3. The order of the fields is J gene, V gene, D gene, CDR3 protein. The D gene is left open where the match is weak.

>TRBJ2-3|TRBV4-1|NA
CASSQDPGEVLALNTDTQYF
>TRBJ2-1|TRBV27|TRBD2
CASSTGTSGGMEFF
>TRBJ2-7|TRBV19|NA
CASSIEMSVNEQYF
>TRBJ2-7|TRBV7-6|TRBD2
CASSLALAGLGYEQYF
>TRBJ1-5|TRBV28|NA
CASRVDSLGPQPQHF
>TRBJ2-7|TRBV5-8|NA
CASRFPDSSYEQYF
>TRBJ2-1|TRBV9|TRBD1
CASSASTGTAYNEQFF
>TRBJ2-1|TRBV30|TRBD2
CAWSDKAGFSDEQFF
>TRBJ2-1|TRBV6-5|TRBD2
CASRFLADPVNEQFF
>TRBJ2-1|TRBV2|TRBD2
CASSDEPLADLEQFF
>TRBJ2-1|TRBV5-6|NA
CASSAPGSGQYNEQFF
>TRBJ1-2|TRBV29-1|NA
CSVVSTVGYTF
>TRBJ2-6|TRBV2|NA
CASSEYGGANVLTF
>TRBJ2-2|TRBV9|NA
CASSYREGAKTGELFF
>TRBJ2-7|TRBV15|TRBD2
CATSTGLADEQYF
>TRBJ2-7|TRBV30|NA
CAWSARESYEQYF
>TRBJ2-7|TRBV6-5|NA
CASSYSREGDHEQYF
>TRBJ1-2|TRBV9|NA
CASSVQGVGDGYTF
>TRBJ2-6|TRBV5-1|NA
CASSLYPSGAVTGANVLTF
>TRBJ2-7|TRBV6-5|TRBD2
CASSALAGTPEQYF
>TRBJ1-6|TRBV27|TRBD1
CASSRPPGGFSPLHF
>TRBJ2-7|TRBV5-1|TRBD2
CASSLGSQAGSYEQYF
>TRBJ2-1|TRBV9|NA
CASSVDSYNEQFF
>TRBJ2-1|TRBV13|TRBD1
CASSGGQVNEQFF
>TRBJ1-2|TRBV7-2|NA
CASSATGTVANYGYTF
>TRBJ2-7|TRBV11-2|NA
CASSLDFVGYEQYF
>TRBJ2-3|TRBV10-1|NA
CASSESTPAADTQYF
>TRBJ1-1|TRBV27|NA
CASSLGGGRTEAFF
>TRBJ2-7|TRBV7-9|TRBD2
CASSLEGGPYEQYF
>TRBJ2-1|TRBV11-2|NA
CASSLGYHEQFF
>TRBJ1-2|TRBV29-1|TRBD1
CSVEEFDRDYGYTF
>TRBJ2-1|TRBV11-2|NA
CASSLQGLLANEQFF
>TRBJ2-3|TRBV9|TRBD2
CASSVDGRVIDTQYF
>TRBJ1-5|TRBV25-1|NA
CASSDSGHTQPQHF
>TRBJ2-7|TRBV28|NA
CASSLNPGMTYEQYF
>TRBJ2-2|TRBV7-3|NA
CASSPIGENTGELFF
>TRBJ1-2|TRBV5-6|NA
CASSLGGSGYTF
>TRBJ2-7|TRBV29-1|TRBD1
CSVENPGQGTYEQYF
>TRBJ2-1|TRBV7-7|NA
CASSTDPSSYNEQFF
>TRBJ2-3|TRBV2|NA
CASSERPGDARSDTQYF
>TRBJ1-1|TRBV19|NA
CASRDSNTEAFF
>TRBJ1-4|TRBV28|TRBD1
CASSSTGGNEKLFF
>TRBJ2-1|TRBV7-9|NA
CASRPTTGTHSYNEQFF
>TRBJ2-7|TRBV9|NA
CASSVEAGKSYEQYF
>TRBJ2-5|TRBV5-4|TRBD2
CASSYLAGATGETQYF
>TRBJ2-3|TRBV6-5|NA
CASSYLGGSGTDTQYF
>TRBJ1-6|TRBV5-6|NA
CASSLGDNSPLHF
>TRBJ2-7|TRBV19|NA
CASSMGRDTGFYEQYF
>TRBJ2-3|TRBV11-2|NA
CASKAAGTDTQYF
>TRBJ2-7|TRBV5-1|TRBD1
CASSSRGQGYEQYF
>TRBJ1-5|TRBV28|NA
CASSFSDSNQPQHF
>TRBJ1-4|TRBV7-8|NA
CASSIQGREKLFF
>TRBJ1-2|TRBV6-5|NA
CASSTPYGGNYGYTF
>TRBJ2-1|TRBV9|NA
CASSDLIPNEQFF
>TRBJ2-7|TRBV6-5|NA
CASSQGTISYEQYF